Listed here are 5 T cell receptor beta chains from one sample, sequenced in a study of T-cell memory formation after mild COVID-19. TCRdb fed the 5' RACE reads into MiXCR, producing one record per CDR3 protein. Of roughly 450,000 distinct CDR3 sequences in the sample, 15% to 20% were seen once. Sequencing input: PBMCs or a T cell subset sorted from them (not recorded which). The receptors derive from an adult woman who had mild COVID-19 (a few samples of this study predate the infection). Cell type and time point are not known.

This clonotype was seen a few times. V gene TRBV29-1 combines with J gene TRBJ2-3; D gene uncertain. V lost 5 bases to trimming and J lost 4 bases, with 7 bases between them. The CDR3 spans 11 residues. Per the germline V gene, CDR1 is SQVTM and CDR2 is ANQGSEA. In nucleotides, the CDR3 is TGCAGCGTTTCCCGGCCAGATACGCAGTATTTT. Translated, it gives CSVSRPDTQYF.

The chain has TRBV12-3 or TRBV12-4 and TRBJ2-7; no clear D gene. The CDR3 covers 12 residues. Trimming stripped 2 bases from V and 6 bases from J, with 8 bases between. This CDR3 reads CASSLSRFEQYF. Written as DNA, the CDR3 is TGTGCCAGCAGTTTATCCCGGTTCGAGCAGTACTTC.

This clonotype was observed a few times. The rearrangement uses TRBV20-1 and TRBJ1-1; possible D gene TRBD1, 5 bases. The germline V gene has CDR1 DFQATT and CDR2 SNEGSKA (reference sequence). Between the trimmed V and J ends, which lost 0 bases and 2 bases, there was a span of 16 bases. CDR3 size: 16 residues. The CDR3 sequence: CSARDIGRGRNTEAFF. The CDR3 DNA reads TGCAGTGCTAGAGATATAGGACGGGGACGAAACACTGAAGCTTTCTTT.

V is TRBV29-1 and J is TRBJ2-3; D is undetermined. This CDR3 has 14 residues. The germline V and J ends were trimmed by 4 bases and 4 bases, with 15 bases remaining between them. The V gene's germline CDR1 is SQVTM and CDR2 ANQGSEA. CDR3 in DNA: TGCAGCGTTGCTACTATACACTTTGCAGATACGCAGTATTTT. It yields the protein CSVATIHFADTQYF.

This clonotype was counted only a few times. CDR3 sequence (DNA): TGTGCCATCAGTGAGTCGTTTTGGGGCACGAGGAAGGCTAACTATGGCTACACCTTC. Translating it yields CAISESFWGTRKANYGYTF. J is TRBJ1-2 and V is TRBV10-3, with D possibly matching TRBD1 (5 bases). The V gene's germline CDR1 is ENHRY and CDR2 SYGVKD. With 0 bases removed from V and 0 bases from J, the gap between germline ends came to 20 bases. The CDR3 runs 19 residues.